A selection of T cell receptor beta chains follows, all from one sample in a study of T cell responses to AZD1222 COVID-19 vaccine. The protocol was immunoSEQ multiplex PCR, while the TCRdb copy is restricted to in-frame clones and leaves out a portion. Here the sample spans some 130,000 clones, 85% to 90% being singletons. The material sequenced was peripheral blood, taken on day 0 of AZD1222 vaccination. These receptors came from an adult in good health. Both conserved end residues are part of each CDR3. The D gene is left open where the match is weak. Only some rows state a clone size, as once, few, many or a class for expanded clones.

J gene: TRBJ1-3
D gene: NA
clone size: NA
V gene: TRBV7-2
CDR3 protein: CASSFRPRGPGNTIYF
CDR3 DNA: TGTGCCAGCAGCTTCCGCCCCAGGGGCCCTGGAAACACCATATATTTT

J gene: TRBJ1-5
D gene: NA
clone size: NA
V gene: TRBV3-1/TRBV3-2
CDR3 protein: CASSQSMGGRNQPQHF
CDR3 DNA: TGTGCCAGCAGCCAATCTATGGGAGGGCGGAATCAGCCCCAGCATTTT

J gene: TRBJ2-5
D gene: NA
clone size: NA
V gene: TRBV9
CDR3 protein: CASSVVTGAQETQYF
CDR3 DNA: TGTGCCAGCAGCGTAGTAACGGGGGCCCAAGAGACCCAGTACTTC

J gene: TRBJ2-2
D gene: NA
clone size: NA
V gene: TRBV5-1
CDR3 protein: CASSLGRQGAGELFF
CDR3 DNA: TGCGCCAGCAGCTTGGGGAGGCAGGGCGCCGGGGAGCTGTTTTTT

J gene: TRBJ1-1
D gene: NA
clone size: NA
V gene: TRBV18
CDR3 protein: CASATGRPNTEAFF
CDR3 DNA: TGTGCCAGTGCAACAGGGAGACCGAACACTGAAGCTTTCTTT

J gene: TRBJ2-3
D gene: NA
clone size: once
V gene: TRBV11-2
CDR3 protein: CASSLVFPDTQYF
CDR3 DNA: TGTGCCAGCAGCTTAGTTTTCCCAGATACGCAGTATTTT

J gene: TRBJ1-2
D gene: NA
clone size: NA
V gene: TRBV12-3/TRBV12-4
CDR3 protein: CASQGGGEYGYTF
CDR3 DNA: TGTGCCAGCCAGGGTGGTGGAGAATATGGCTACACCTTC

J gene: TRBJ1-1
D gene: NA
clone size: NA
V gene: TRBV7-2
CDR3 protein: CASSLAVGVSNTEAFF
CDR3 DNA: TGTGCCAGCAGCTTAGCGGTGGGGGTCTCGAACACTGAAGCTTTCTTT

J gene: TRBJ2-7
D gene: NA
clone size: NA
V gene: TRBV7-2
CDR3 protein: CASRFYESSYEQYF
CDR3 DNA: TGTGCCAGCAGGTTTTACGAAAGCTCCTACGAGCAGTACTTC

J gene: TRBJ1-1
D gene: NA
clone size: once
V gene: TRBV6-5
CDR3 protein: CASSPRGDTEAFF
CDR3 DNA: TGTGCCAGCAGCCCCCGGGGGGATACTGAAGCTTTCTTT

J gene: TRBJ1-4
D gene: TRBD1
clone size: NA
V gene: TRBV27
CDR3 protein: CASSLTGTAVNEKLFF
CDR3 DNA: TGTGCCAGCAGTTTAACAGGGACAGCCGTTAATGAAAAACTGTTTTTT

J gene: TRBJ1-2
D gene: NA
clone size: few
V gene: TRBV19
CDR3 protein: CASTPAGVHYGYTF
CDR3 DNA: TGTGCCAGTACCCCCGCGGGGGTGCACTATGGCTACACCTTC

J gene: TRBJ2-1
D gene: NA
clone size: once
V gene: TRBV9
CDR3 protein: CASSVGEGLNEQFF
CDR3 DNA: TGTGCCAGCAGCGTAGGTGAGGGATTGAATGAGCAGTTCTTC

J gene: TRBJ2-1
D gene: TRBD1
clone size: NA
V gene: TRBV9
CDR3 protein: CASSPRDRPYNEQFF
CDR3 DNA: TGTGCCAGCAGCCCCCGGGACAGGCCCTACAATGAGCAGTTCTTC

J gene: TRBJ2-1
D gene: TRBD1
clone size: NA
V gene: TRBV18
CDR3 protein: CASSKQGGQFF
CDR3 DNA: TGTGCCAGCTCAAAACAGGGGGGGCAGTTCTTC

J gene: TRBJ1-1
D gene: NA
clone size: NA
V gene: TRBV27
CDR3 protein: CASRSVNTEAFF
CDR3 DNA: TGTGCCAGCAGATCGGTTAACACTGAAGCTTTCTTT

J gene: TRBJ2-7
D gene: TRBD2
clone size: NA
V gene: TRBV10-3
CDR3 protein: CAITPGTSGGLSYEQYF
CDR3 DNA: TGTGCCATCACCCCCGGGACTAGCGGGGGCCTCTCCTACGAGCAGTACTTC

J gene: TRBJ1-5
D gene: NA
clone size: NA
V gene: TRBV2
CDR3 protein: CASSEGGIGQPQHF
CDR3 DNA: TGTGCCAGCAGTGAAGGAGGGATCGGTCAGCCCCAGCATTTT